These 27 T cell receptor beta chains originate from one sample sequenced in a study of regulatory T cells in long-lasting Graves disease. The authors built TCR beta libraries using iRepertoire HTBI primers and Arm-PCR of CDR3 regions. TCRdb reprocessed the multiplex PCR reads with MiXCR, giving one entry per CDR3 protein. This sample has 240,000 or so distinct CDR3 sequences; 20% occur once, and the top ten carry over 11%. Time point here: newly diagnosed GD, antithyroid drugs for less than 3 months. After RNA was extracted from PBMCs, the TCR library was made from it. The source material was peripheral blood mononuclear cells (PBMCs), sampled at new diagnosis, from a patient treated with antithyroid drugs. These receptors were taken from a female donor with Graves disease.

This clonotype was picked up many times. The gene calls are TRBV2 and TRBJ1-4; no clear D. The CDR3 runs 14 residues. Germline V lookup: CDR1 SNHLY, CDR2 FYNNEI. Trimming stripped 6 bases from V and 1 base from J, with 9 bases between. This chain's CDR3 is CASRGLGTNEKLFF. CDR3 bases: TGTGCCAGCAGGGGCCTTGGAACTAATGAAAAACTGTTTTTT.

This clonotype was recorded at least ten times. CDR3 residues: CASSTGLEGTDTQYF. The CDR3 DNA is TGTGCCAGCAGTACCGGACTGGAAGGCACAGATACGCAGTATTTT. The rearrangement joins TRBV28 to TRBJ2-3; tentatively, D is TRBD2 (5 bases). Trimming cost V 5 bases and J 1 base, with 13 bases left between them. The germline gives CDR1 MDHEN, CDR2 SYDVKM. The CDR3 loop spans 15 amino acids.

The chain carries TRBV4-1 and TRBJ1-3; D perhaps matches TRBD1 (6 bases). The germline gives CDR1 MGHRA, CDR2 YSYEKL. Deletions cut 2 bases from V and 3 bases from J, with 11 bases between. The length of the CDR3 is 15 residues. CDR3 coding DNA: TGCGCCAGCAGCCAATCGGACAGCTTTGGAAACACCATATATTTT. Protein: CASSQSDSFGNTIYF.

The sample holds many counts of this clonotype. The CDR3 nucleotides read TGTGCCGCCCTAGGGGCCGGGGAGCTGTTTTTT. Amino acids: CAALGAGELFF. This chain connects TRBV27 to TRBJ2-2; TRBD1 is a possible D gene (5 bases). The V gene's germline CDR1 is MNHEY and CDR2 SMNVEV (reference sequence). V lost 11 bases and J lost 6, with 10 bases in between. The CDR3 consists of 11 residues.

This clonotype appeared many times. The chain joins TRBV6-2 or TRBV6-3 to TRBJ2-6; perhaps TRBD1 as D (5 bases). There are 16 residues in the CDR3. Trimming shortened V by 0 bases and J by 4 bases, and 10 bases separated the two germline ends. The V gene's germline CDR1 is MNHEY and CDR2 SVGEGT. As DNA, the CDR3 is TGTGCCAGCAGTTACTCGAAGGGGTGGGGGGCCAACGTCCTGACTTTC. Translation: CASSYSKGWGANVLTF.

This clonotype occurred many times. The rearrangement uses TRBV20-1 and TRBJ2-5; perhaps TRBD2 as D (5 bases). The V and J ends lost 4 bases and 2 bases respectively, with 20 bases between them. Germline CDR1 and CDR2: DFQATT and SNEGSKA (reference sequence). This CDR3 has 16 residues. The CDR3 reads CSANAPLSAPQETQYF. For the CDR3, the DNA is TGCAGTGCTAACGCCCCGCTTAGCGCACCGCAAGAGACCCAGTACTTC.

Comments on this clonotype: Just one base apart from a much larger clone, this may be a read error. The CDR3 end shows no conserved phenylalanine or tryptophan, and so a read error is likely. The genes are TRBV6-2 or TRBV6-3 and TRBJ1-1; D remains unclear. V was trimmed by 6 bases and J by 10 bases, leaving 18 bases between them. The length of the CDR3 is 13 residues. Germline V CDR1 and CDR2: MNHEY, SVGEGT. CDR3 residues: CASRTPEGLIAFS. CDR3 DNA sequence: TGTGCCAGCAGAACCCCAGAGGGATTGATAGCTTTCTCT.

This clonotype was seen ten or more times. V gene TRBV6-2 or TRBV6-3 combines with J gene TRBJ1-5, with 7 bases fitting TRBD1. The CDR3 sequence is 15 residues long. Germline V CDR1 and CDR2: MNHEY, SVGEGT. V lost 6 bases and J lost 1; bases outside the gene matches: 6. This CDR3 is CASSQGVGSNQPQHF. The CDR3 region has the DNA TGTGCCAGCAGCCAGGGGGTAGGAAGCAATCAGCCCCAGCATTTT.

This clonotype was observed at least ten times. The V gene is TRBV6-2 or TRBV6-3, the J gene TRBJ2-7; no clear D gene. The CDR3 runs to 12 residues. Germline assignment: CDR1 MNHEY and CDR2 SVGEGT. Trimming left V 5 bases short and J 4 bases short, with 9 bases between. CDR3 sequence: CASSDGLYEQYF. In DNA form, the CDR3 reads TGTGCCAGCAGTGACGGTTTATACGAGCAGTACTTC.

This clonotype was counted at least ten times. The V gene is TRBV4-1, the J gene TRBJ2-7, with 7 bases identical to TRBD1. Germline lookup yields CDR1 MGHRA and CDR2 YSYEKL. V trimming: 0 bases; J trimming: 3 bases; junction bases outside the gene matches: 11. The CDR3 contains 17 residues. The CDR3 region has the DNA TGCGCCAGCAGCCAAGATCTCCGGGCGCAGGGGGACTACGAGCAGTACTTC. As protein: CASSQDLRAQGDYEQYF.

This clonotype showed up many times. The chain carries TRBV5-1 and TRBJ2-1; TRBD2 matches 8 bases. Per germline, CDR1 SGHRS and CDR2 YFSETQ. The CDR3 totals 13 residues. Trimming at V came to 2 bases and at J to 10 bases, leaving 5 bases not matched to a gene. The CDR3 DNA reads as TGCGCCAGCAGCTTCAAGCGGGAGCGGGAGCAGTTCTTC. This translates into CASSFKREREQFF.

In this sample, this clonotype turned up many times. The genes are TRBV9 and TRBJ2-3, with 7 nucleotides matching TRBD1. The germline gives CDR1 SGDLS, CDR2 YYNGEE. This CDR3 comprises 16 residues. V gave up 0 bases and J gave up 4 bases; unmatched junction bases: 8. The CDR3 region has the DNA TGTGCCAGCAGCGTAGGTGTGGGACAGAGCGCAGATACGCAGTATTTT. Translated, it gives CASSVGVGQSADTQYF. Full variable domain (outside the CDR3, taken from reference TRBV9 and TRBJ2-3): DSGVTQTPKHLITATGQRVTLRCSPRSGDLSVYWYQQSLDQGLQFLIQYYNGEERAKGNILERFSAQQFPDLHSELNLSSLELGDSALYFCASSVGVGQSADTQYFGPGTRLTVL.

This clonotype has just a few counts. The rearrangement uses TRBV5-1 and TRBJ1-1; D uncertain. Trimming took off 3 bases at V and 0 bases at J, with 3 bases between the two ends. This CDR3 has 12 residues. Germline V gene data show CDR1 as SGHRS and CDR2 as YFSETQ. The chain's CDR3 is CASSSMNTEAFF. For the CDR3, the DNA is TGCGCCAGCAGCTCTATGAACACTGAAGCTTTCTTT.

To note about this clonotype: Just one base apart from a much larger clone, this may be a read error. This chain joins TRBV7-2 and TRBJ2-5, with TRBD2 as a possible D gene (7 bases). Germline V lookup: CDR1 SGHTA, CDR2 FQGNSA. The length of the CDR3 is 13 residues. V lost 5 bases and J 5 bases, leaving 12 bases between the germline ends. The CDR3 DNA is TGTGCCAGCAGCCTTCGGGGGGCTGAGACCCAGTACTTC. Encoded protein: CASSLRGAETQYF.

Many counts were recorded for this clonotype. The chain is built from TRBV7-2 and TRBJ2-5, with a possible D match to TRBD2 (6 bases). The CDR3 sequence is 12 residues long. With 11 bases removed from V and 0 bases from J, the gap between germline ends came to 10 bases. Germline V gene data show CDR1 as SGHTA and CDR2 as FQGNSA. The CDR3 nucleotides are TGTGCCTGCGGGGTGTACCAAGAGACCCAGTACTTC. It specifies CACGVYQETQYF.

The chain uses TRBV7-3 and TRBJ2-2; unclear D gene. Germline CDR1 reads SGHTA; CDR2 reads FQGTGA. The CDR3 has 13 amino acids. Trimming stripped 5 bases from V and 6 bases from J, with 10 bases between. CDR3 region: CASSIGSSGELFF. The CDR3 DNA follows: TGTGCCAGCAGCATTGGGTCTTCCGGGGAGCTGTTTTTT.

There are many counts of this clonotype. The chain couples TRBV7-2 to TRBJ2-7; D uncertain. CDR3 length: 13 amino acids. The ends were cut back, 5 bases at V and 4 bases at J, with 12 bases in the middle. CDR1 SGHTA and CDR2 FQGNSA come from the germline V gene. For the CDR3, the DNA is TGTGCCAGCAGCCCACAAAAGGGATACGAGCAGTACTTC. Encoded protein: CASSPQKGYEQYF.

A few counts support this clonotype. V usage is TRBV29-1 and J usage is TRBJ2-1; 13 nucleotides match TRBD2. The CDR3 spans 14 residues. Looked up from germline, CDR1 is SQVTM and CDR2 is ANQGSEA. V gave up 3 bases and J gave up 8 bases; unmatched junction bases: 4. CDR3 coding DNA: TGCAGCGTTGACGCCGGGACTAGCGGGGATGAGCAGTTCTTC. Protein product: CSVDAGTSGDEQFF.

This clonotype was counted at least ten times. V is TRBV7-2 and J is TRBJ2-7, with TRBD2 matching over 7 bases. CDR3 length: 15 amino acids. The germline CDR1 and CDR2 sequences are SGHTA and FQGNSA. V trimming: 5 bases; J trimming: 0 bases; junction bases outside the gene matches: 7. The chain's CDR3 is CASSKASGSSYEQYF. The CDR3 DNA is TGTGCCAGCAGCAAAGCTAGCGGAAGCTCCTACGAGCAGTACTTC.

This clonotype was seen many times. J is TRBJ2-2 and V is TRBV24-1, with D perhaps matching TRBD1 or TRBD2 (5 bases each). CDR1 KGHDR and CDR2 SFDVKD come from the germline V gene. V dropped 5 bases and J dropped 1 base, with 13 bases sitting between them. The CDR3 totals 16 residues. The CDR3 sequence: CATSGRVGVNTGELFF. For the CDR3, the DNA is TGTGCCACCAGTGGCCGTGTGGGGGTGAACACCGGGGAGCTGTTTTTT.

This clonotype was counted a few times. Given the absence of the conserved phenylalanine or tryptophan at the CDR3 end, a read error is likely. This chain links TRBV20-1 with TRBJ2-7; 11 nucleotides align to TRBD2. CDR3 size: 14 residues. V shed 0 bases, J shed 3 bases, and the junction held 1 base outside the gene matches. The germline gives CDR1 DFQATT, CDR2 SNEGSKA (reference sequence). The CDR3 DNA sequence: TGCAGTGCTAGAGAAGGGACTAGCGGCTACGAGCAGTACCTC. Translating it yields CSAREGTSGYEQYL.

This clonotype was detected ten times or more. V is TRBV3-1 and J is TRBJ2-4, with TRBD1 as a possible D gene (6 bases). The CDR3 runs 15 residues. The V end was cut by 4 bases, the J end by 9 bases, with 19 bases between. The germline V gene has CDR1 LGHDT and CDR2 YNNKEL (reference sequence). CDR3 sequence: CASSRVRQGQVIQYF. CDR3 nucleotides: TGTGCCAGCAGCCGCGTACGGCAGGGGCAGGTCATTCAGTACTTC.

The chain couples TRBV12-3 or TRBV12-4 to TRBJ1-2, with TRBD1 as a possible D gene (6 bases). There are 14 residues in the CDR3. Trimming shortened V by 7 bases and J by 4 bases, and 16 bases separated the two germline ends. The CDR3 spells CASTPDQGIYGYTF. As DNA, the CDR3 is TGTGCCAGCACACCCGACCAGGGGATCTATGGCTACACCTTC.

This sequence joins TRBV7-2 and TRBJ1-2, with a possible D match to TRBD1 (5 bases). The CDR3 has 14 amino acids. Germline assignment: CDR1 SGHTA and CDR2 FQGNSA. V was shortened by 5 bases and J by 12 bases, with 22 bases between the two germline ends. In DNA, the CDR3 is TGTGCCAGCAGCCCGAGTGAAGGGCTGCAGGGCCACACCTTC. This translates into CASSPSEGLQGHTF.

This clonotype occurred many times. The gene calls are TRBV7-2 and TRBJ2-5; D unclear. This CDR3 comprises 12 residues. Per the germline V gene, CDR1 is SGHTA and CDR2 is FQGNSA. Trimming took off 5 bases at V and 2 bases at J, with 6 bases between the two ends. The CDR3 is CASSLMQETQYF. The CDR3 DNA is TGTGCCAGCAGCCTCATGCAAGAGACCCAGTACTTC.

The chain combines TRBV2 with TRBJ2-2; the D gene could be TRBD1 or TRBD2 (5 bases each). The V gene lost 6 bases and the J gene lost 7 bases, with 15 bases spanning the gap. The CDR3 totals 14 residues. From germline, CDR1 is SNHLY and CDR2 FYNNEI. The CDR3 DNA sequence: TGTGCCAGCAGACGGGACGGGCCTGGCGGGGAGCTGTTTTTT. Its protein product is CASRRDGPGGELFF.

This clonotype was observed at least ten times. V is TRBV28 and J is TRBJ2-5; 12 bases agree with TRBD1. The CDR3 has 17 amino acids. CDR1 and CDR2 (germline): MDHEN, SYDVKM. Trimming cost V 5 bases and J 5 bases; bases outside gene matches: 12. CDR3 bases: TGTGCCAGCAGTCACCGGGACAGGGGGCCGTCCGGGGAGACCCAGTACTTC. Translated, it gives CASSHRDRGPSGETQYF.